The rows below give T cell receptor beta chains drawn from one sample of a study of T cell responses to AZD1222 COVID-19 vaccine. Sequencing used immunoSEQ multiplex PCR; TCRdb keeps in-frame clones, though not all of them. This sample has 90,000 to 150,000 clones, with around 92% found just once. The sample consisted of peripheral blood, taken on day 0 of AZD1222 vaccination. Source of these receptors: an adult in good health. Each CDR3 is given with its conserved first and last residue. Each record gives: D gene, clone size, V gene, J gene, CDR3 protein, CDR3 DNA. D genes are given only for firm matches. A clone size is listed for some rows: how often the clone was seen (once, few, many), or a class if it is expanded.

D gene: TRBD1
clone size: -
V gene: TRBV6-5
J gene: TRBJ1-5
CDR3 protein: CASRFTGGNQPQHF
CDR3 DNA: TGTGCCAGCAGATTCACAGGGGGCAATCAGCCCCAGCATTTT

D gene: -
clone size: -
V gene: TRBV4-2
J gene: TRBJ2-3
CDR3 protein: CASSQDMAGRPDTQYF
CDR3 DNA: TGTGCCAGCAGCCAAGATATGGCCGGGCGCCCAGATACGCAGTATTTT

D gene: -
clone size: -
V gene: TRBV28
J gene: TRBJ1-2
CDR3 protein: CASSLQTGARLYGYTF
CDR3 DNA: TGTGCCAGCAGTTTGCAGACAGGAGCCCGCCTCTATGGCTACACCTTC

D gene: TRBD1
clone size: -
V gene: TRBV4-1
J gene: TRBJ2-7
CDR3 protein: CASSQEAGTGAYEQYF
CDR3 DNA: TGCGCCAGCAGCCAAGAGGCCGGGACAGGGGCCTACGAGCAGTACTTC

D gene: TRBD2
clone size: -
V gene: TRBV4-1
J gene: TRBJ2-7
CDR3 protein: CASSQVLAGGNYEQYF
CDR3 DNA: TGCGCCAGCAGCCAAGTCTTAGCGGGGGGAAACTACGAGCAGTACTTC

D gene: TRBD2
clone size: -
V gene: TRBV27
J gene: TRBJ2-7
CDR3 protein: CASSLGPGGPDYEQYF
CDR3 DNA: TGTGCCAGCAGTTTGGGCCCGGGAGGACCAGATTACGAGCAGTACTTC

D gene: TRBD1
clone size: -
V gene: TRBV6-5
J gene: TRBJ2-5
CDR3 protein: CASSYSGTGRQETQYF
CDR3 DNA: TGTGCCAGCAGTTACTCGGGGACAGGCCGTCAAGAGACCCAGTACTTC

D gene: -
clone size: -
V gene: TRBV15
J gene: TRBJ1-5
CDR3 protein: CATSGGFDQPQHF
CDR3 DNA: TGTGCCACCAGCGGGGGTTTCGATCAGCCCCAGCATTTT

D gene: -
clone size: -
V gene: TRBV28
J gene: TRBJ1-5
CDR3 protein: CASSSVRTAIGPQHF
CDR3 DNA: TGTGCCAGCAGCTCAGTACGGACAGCCATTGGGCCCCAGCATTTT

D gene: -
clone size: -
V gene: TRBV19
J gene: TRBJ1-6
CDR3 protein: CASRLRTDNSPLHF
CDR3 DNA: TGTGCCAGTCGGTTACGGACAGATAATTCACCCCTCCACTTT

D gene: -
clone size: -
V gene: TRBV19
J gene: TRBJ2-2
CDR3 protein: CASSIDRDGRSANTGELFF
CDR3 DNA: TGTGCCAGTAGTATCGATCGGGACGGTCGGTCCGCGAACACCGGGGAGCTGTTTTTT

D gene: -
clone size: -
V gene: TRBV6-1
J gene: TRBJ1-2
CDR3 protein: CASSDGFGYTF
CDR3 DNA: TGTGCCAGCAGTGACGGCTTTGGCTACACCTTC

D gene: -
clone size: -
V gene: TRBV18
J gene: TRBJ2-5
CDR3 protein: CASSLRVREETQYF
CDR3 DNA: TGTGCCAGCTCACTCAGGGTTCGGGAGGAGACCCAGTACTTC

D gene: TRBD1
clone size: -
V gene: TRBV5-4
J gene: TRBJ2-3
CDR3 protein: CASSSKQGALKDTQYF
CDR3 DNA: TGTGCCAGCAGCTCAAAACAGGGGGCGCTAAAAGATACGCAGTATTTT

D gene: -
clone size: once
V gene: TRBV11-2
J gene: TRBJ1-1
CDR3 protein: CASSPRQGWNTEAFF
CDR3 DNA: TGTGCCAGCAGCCCCCGGCAGGGCTGGAACACTGAAGCTTTCTTT

D gene: -
clone size: -
V gene: TRBV6-5
J gene: TRBJ1-2
CDR3 protein: CASRGSNWGGYTF
CDR3 DNA: TGTGCCAGCCGGGGTTCGAACTGGGGAGGCTACACCTTC

D gene: TRBD2
clone size: -
V gene: TRBV4-2
J gene: TRBJ2-3
CDR3 protein: CASSQGLAGGISTDTQYF
CDR3 DNA: TGTGCCAGCAGCCAAGGGCTAGCGGGGGGGATATCCACAGATACGCAGTATTTT

D gene: -
clone size: -
V gene: TRBV14
J gene: TRBJ1-1
CDR3 protein: CASSPAAVRNTEAFF
CDR3 DNA: TGTGCCAGCAGCCCCGCCGCGGTCCGGAACACTGAAGCTTTCTTT

D gene: -
clone size: -
V gene: TRBV28
J gene: TRBJ2-1
CDR3 protein: CASVGIPGRRTHEQFF
CDR3 DNA: TGTGCCAGCGTGGGTATCCCGGGACGGCGAACCCATGAGCAGTTCTTC

D gene: -
clone size: -
V gene: TRBV12-3/TRBV12-4
J gene: TRBJ2-2
CDR3 protein: CASSTIAGGELFF
CDR3 DNA: TGTGCCAGCAGTACTATAGCAGGCGGGGAGCTGTTTTTT

D gene: TRBD1
clone size: -
V gene: TRBV6-5
J gene: TRBJ2-3
CDR3 protein: CASSSRDRGPDTQYF
CDR3 DNA: TGTGCCAGCAGTTCCCGGGACAGGGGCCCAGATACGCAGTATTTT

D gene: -
clone size: -
V gene: TRBV14
J gene: TRBJ2-7
CDR3 protein: CASSHGGTGRGYEQYF
CDR3 DNA: TGTGCCAGCAGCCATGGTGGAACAGGGAGAGGCTACGAGCAGTACTTC

D gene: -
clone size: -
V gene: TRBV7-9
J gene: TRBJ1-1
CDR3 protein: CASSATMNTEAFF
CDR3 DNA: TGTGCCAGCAGCGCCACAATGAACACTGAAGCTTTCTTT

D gene: -
clone size: -
V gene: TRBV6-5
J gene: TRBJ1-4
CDR3 protein: CASSYTGSATNEKLFF
CDR3 DNA: TGTGCCAGCAGTTACACTGGTAGTGCAACTAATGAAAAACTGTTTTTT

D gene: TRBD2
clone size: -
V gene: TRBV18
J gene: TRBJ2-1
CDR3 protein: CASSPRLAEEGLNEQFF
CDR3 DNA: TGTGCCAGCTCACCACGGCTAGCGGAGGAAGGGCTCAATGAGCAGTTCTTC

D gene: -
clone size: -
V gene: TRBV10-3
J gene: TRBJ2-3
CDR3 protein: CAISESGHGSTDTQYF
CDR3 DNA: TGTGCCATCAGTGAGTCGGGACACGGTAGCACAGATACGCAGTATTTT

D gene: -
clone size: once
V gene: TRBV18
J gene: TRBJ1-1
CDR3 protein: CASSQTGTTEAFF
CDR3 DNA: TGTGCCAGCTCACAAACAGGGACTACTGAAGCTTTCTTT

D gene: -
clone size: -
V gene: TRBV5-4
J gene: TRBJ2-1
CDR3 protein: CASSRDSSYNEQFF
CDR3 DNA: TGTGCCAGCAGCAGGGACTCCTCTTACAATGAGCAGTTCTTC

D gene: TRBD1
clone size: -
V gene: TRBV5-1
J gene: TRBJ1-1
CDR3 protein: CASSLGQGAEAFF
CDR3 DNA: TGCGCCAGCAGCTTGGGTCAGGGGGCTGAAGCTTTCTTT

D gene: -
clone size: -
V gene: TRBV7-8
J gene: TRBJ1-1
CDR3 protein: CASSLGVRVVTEAFF
CDR3 DNA: TGTGCCAGCAGCTTGGGGGTCAGGGTCGTCACTGAAGCTTTCTTT

D gene: -
clone size: -
V gene: TRBV15
J gene: TRBJ1-3
CDR3 protein: CATSGAGSDTIYF
CDR3 DNA: TGTGCCACCAGCGGAGCGGGGTCGGACACCATATATTTT

D gene: -
clone size: -
V gene: TRBV4-1
J gene: TRBJ1-6
CDR3 protein: CASSQGPQTINSPLHF
CDR3 DNA: TGCGCCAGCAGCCAAGGGCCACAGACTATTAACTCACCCCTCCACTTT

D gene: -
clone size: -
V gene: TRBV5-6
J gene: TRBJ2-7
CDR3 protein: CASSLGAAPYEQYF
CDR3 DNA: TGTGCCAGCAGCTTGGGAGCAGCGCCCTACGAGCAGTACTTC

D gene: -
clone size: -
V gene: TRBV3-1/TRBV3-2
J gene: TRBJ1-2
CDR3 protein: CASSRLGQNYGYTF
CDR3 DNA: TGTGCCAGCAGCCGACTTGGACAGAACTATGGCTACACCTTC

D gene: TRBD1
clone size: -
V gene: TRBV3-1/TRBV3-2
J gene: TRBJ1-6
CDR3 protein: CASSHPGQGIAPLHF
CDR3 DNA: TGTGCCAGCAGCCACCCGGGACAGGGAATTGCACCCCTCCACTTT

D gene: -
clone size: -
V gene: TRBV6-1
J gene: TRBJ2-1
CDR3 protein: CASRAGSNEQFF
CDR3 DNA: TGTGCCAGCAGGGCGGGGTCCAATGAGCAGTTCTTC

D gene: -
clone size: -
V gene: TRBV7-8
J gene: TRBJ2-6
CDR3 protein: CASSPRGPSGANVLTF
CDR3 DNA: TGTGCCAGCAGCCCGAGAGGCCCCTCTGGGGCCAACGTCCTGACTTTC

D gene: -
clone size: -
V gene: TRBV6-5
J gene: TRBJ1-1
CDR3 protein: CASRENTEAFF
CDR3 DNA: TGTGCCAGCAGGGAGAACACTGAAGCTTTCTTT

D gene: -
clone size: once
V gene: TRBV28
J gene: TRBJ2-4
CDR3 protein: CASSEQQGRAAKNIQYF
CDR3 DNA: TGTGCCAGCAGTGAACAACAGGGTCGGGCGGCCAAAAACATTCAGTACTTC

D gene: -
clone size: -
V gene: TRBV7-2
J gene: TRBJ2-5
CDR3 protein: CASSLWRGGAQETQYF
CDR3 DNA: TGTGCCAGCAGCTTATGGCGGGGCGGGGCCCAAGAGACCCAGTACTTC

D gene: TRBD2
clone size: -
V gene: TRBV6-2/TRBV6-3
J gene: TRBJ2-3
CDR3 protein: CASSYGTRFADTQYF
CDR3 DNA: TGTGCCAGCAGTTATGGGACTAGGTTCGCAGATACGCAGTATTTT

D gene: -
clone size: -
V gene: TRBV4-2
J gene: TRBJ2-7
CDR3 protein: CASSDISSVYEQYF
CDR3 DNA: TGTGCCAGCAGCGATATTTCTAGCGTCTACGAGCAGTACTTC

D gene: TRBD2
clone size: -
V gene: TRBV11-2
J gene: TRBJ2-3
CDR3 protein: CASRTSGTSTDTQYF
CDR3 DNA: TGTGCCAGCAGAACTAGCGGGACTAGCACAGATACGCAGTATTTT

D gene: -
clone size: -
V gene: TRBV12-3/TRBV12-4
J gene: TRBJ1-6
CDR3 protein: CASSFHNGSPLHF
CDR3 DNA: TGTGCCAGCAGTTTTCACAATGGTTCACCCCTCCACTTT

D gene: TRBD1
clone size: -
V gene: TRBV7-9
J gene: TRBJ1-2
CDR3 protein: CASSPTIKTGGNYGYTF
CDR3 DNA: TGTGCCAGCAGCCCGACTATAAAGACAGGGGGAAACTATGGCTACACCTTC

D gene: TRBD1
clone size: -
V gene: TRBV7-8
J gene: TRBJ2-7
CDR3 protein: CASSLALEGAHYEQYF
CDR3 DNA: TGTGCCAGCAGCTTAGCGCTTGAGGGGGCCCACTACGAGCAGTACTTC

D gene: -
clone size: -
V gene: TRBV6-5
J gene: TRBJ2-7
CDR3 protein: CASSSPYEQYF
CDR3 DNA: TGTGCCAGCAGTTCCCCCTACGAGCAGTACTTC

D gene: TRBD1
clone size: -
V gene: TRBV4-1
J gene: TRBJ1-2
CDR3 protein: CASSQVPLQGAKDGYTF
CDR3 DNA: TGCGCCAGCAGCCAAGTCCCCCTACAGGGGGCTAAGGATGGCTACACCTTC

D gene: -
clone size: -
V gene: TRBV14
J gene: TRBJ1-1
CDR3 protein: CASSLGSWGAFF
CDR3 DNA: TGTGCCAGCAGCCTGGGGAGTTGGGGAGCTTTCTTT